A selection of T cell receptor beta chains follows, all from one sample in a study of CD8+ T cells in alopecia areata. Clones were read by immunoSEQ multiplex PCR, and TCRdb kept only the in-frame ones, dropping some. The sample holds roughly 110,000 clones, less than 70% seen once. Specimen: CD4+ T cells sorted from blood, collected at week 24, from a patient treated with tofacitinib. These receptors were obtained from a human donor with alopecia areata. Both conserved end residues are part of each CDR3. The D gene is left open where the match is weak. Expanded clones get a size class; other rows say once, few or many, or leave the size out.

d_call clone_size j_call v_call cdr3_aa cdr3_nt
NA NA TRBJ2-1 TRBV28 CASSFLLAIDEQFF TGTGCCAGCAGTTTTTTGTTGGCTATAGATGAGCAGTTCTTC
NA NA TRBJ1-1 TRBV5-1 CASTKEALRTEAFF TGCGCCAGCACAAAGGAGGCCTTGCGGACTGAAGCTTTCTTT
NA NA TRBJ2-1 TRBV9 CASSVGVRADEQFF TGTGCCAGCAGCGTAGGGGTCAGGGCGGATGAGCAGTTCTTC
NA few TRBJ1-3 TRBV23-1 CASSQVQAAEGNTIYF TGCGCCAGCAGTCAGGTTCAGGCGGCAGAAGGCAACACCATATATTTT
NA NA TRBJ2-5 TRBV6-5 CASSYMGGQETQYF TGTGCCAGCAGTTACATGGGGGGCCAAGAGACCCAGTACTTC
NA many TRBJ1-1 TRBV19 CASTAPGTTEAFF TGTGCCAGTACCGCGCCAGGGACGACTGAAGCTTTCTTT
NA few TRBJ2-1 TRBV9 CASSDTLGAQFF TGTGCCAGCAGCGACACCCTAGGAGCGCAGTTCTTC
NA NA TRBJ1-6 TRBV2 CASSEQGTDNSPLHF TGTGCCAGCAGTGAACAGGGTACCGATAATTCACCCCTCCACTTT
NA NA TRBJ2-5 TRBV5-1 CASSSRGAQETQYF TGCGCCAGCAGCTCCCGAGGGGCCCAAGAGACCCAGTACTTC
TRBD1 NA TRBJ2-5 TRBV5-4 CASSSPGQGRETQYF TGTGCCAGCAGCTCTCCGGGACAGGGGCGAGAGACCCAGTACTTC
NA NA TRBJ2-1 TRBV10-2 CASSAPGLGKNEQFF TGCGCCAGCAGTGCCCCGGGACTGGGGAAGAATGAGCAGTTCTTC
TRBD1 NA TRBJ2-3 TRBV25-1 CASSMMGQSTDTQYF TGTGCCAGCAGCATGATGGGACAGAGCACAGATACGCAGTATTTT
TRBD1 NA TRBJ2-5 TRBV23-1 CASPRAGGFVETQYF TGCGCCAGTCCGCGGGCAGGGGGCTTCGTGGAGACCCAGTACTTC
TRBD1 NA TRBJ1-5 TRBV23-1 CASSQDDRGIQPQHF TGCGCCAGCAGTCAAGACGACAGGGGAATTCAGCCCCAGCATTTT
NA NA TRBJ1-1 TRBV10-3 CAITPTSERTEAFF TGTGCCATCACCCCCACCTCAGAGAGAACTGAAGCTTTCTTT
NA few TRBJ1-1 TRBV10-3 CAISERQGYTEAFF TGTGCCATCAGTGAACGTCAGGGGTACACTGAAGCTTTCTTT
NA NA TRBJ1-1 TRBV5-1 CASSHQLHPMNTEAFF TGCGCCAGCAGCCATCAATTACACCCCATGAACACTGAAGCTTTCTTT
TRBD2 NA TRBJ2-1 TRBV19 CASSSPGTSLSITEQFF TGTGCCAGTAGTTCCCCCGGGACTAGTCTGTCGATCACTGAGCAGTTCTTC
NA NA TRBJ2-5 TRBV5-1 CASSPYDQETQYF TGCGCCAGCAGCCCATACGACCAAGAGACCCAGTACTTC
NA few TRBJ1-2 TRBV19 CASLGQVYDYGYTF TGTGCCAGCCTAGGGCAGGTGTACGACTATGGCTACACCTTC
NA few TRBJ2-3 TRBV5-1 CASSLGTEGDTQYF TGCGCCAGCAGCTTGGGGACCGAGGGAGATACGCAGTATTTT
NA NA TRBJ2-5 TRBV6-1 CASSYPSVETQYF TGTGCCAGCAGTTATCCAAGTGTGGAGACCCAGTACTTC
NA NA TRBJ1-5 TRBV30 CAWSDWSQPQHF TGTGCCTGGAGTGATTGGTCTCAGCCCCAGCATTTT
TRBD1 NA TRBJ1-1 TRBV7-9 CASSLEGAEAFF TGTGCCAGCAGCTTAGAGGGGGCCGAAGCTTTCTTT
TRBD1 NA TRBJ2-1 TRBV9 CASSRRDRGYNEQFF TGTGCCAGCAGCCGACGGGACAGGGGTTACAATGAGCAGTTCTTC
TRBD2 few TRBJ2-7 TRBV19 CASSIGSGTYEQYF TGTGCCAGTAGTATCGGGAGCGGGACCTACGAGCAGTACTTC
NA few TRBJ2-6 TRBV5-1 CASSLASSGANVLTF TGCGCCAGCAGCTTGGCCTCCTCTGGGGCCAACGTCCTGACTTTC
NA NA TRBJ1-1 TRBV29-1 CSVCPRMNTEAFF TGCAGCGTTTGTCCCAGAATGAACACTGAAGCTTTCTTT
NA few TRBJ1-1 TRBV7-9 CASSQQGGQEAFF TGTGCCAGCAGCCAACAGGGTGGACAAGAAGCTTTCTTT
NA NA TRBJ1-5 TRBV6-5 CASPLRPSDQPQHF TGTGCCAGCCCCCTTCGACCCTCCGATCAGCCCCAGCATTTT
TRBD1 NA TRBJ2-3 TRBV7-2 CASSRDRLFYF TGTGCCAGCAGCCGGGACAGACTCTTCTATTTT
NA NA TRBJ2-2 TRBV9 CASSVGGQGGTGELFF TGTGCCAGCAGCGTAGGAGGCCAGGGGGGCACCGGGGAGCTGTTTTTT
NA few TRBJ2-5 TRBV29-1 CSVSPMTVMGETQYF TGCAGCGTTTCACCCATGACAGTTATGGGAGAGACCCAGTACTTC
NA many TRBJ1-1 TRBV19 CASRRRGGNTEAFF TGTGCCAGTAGAAGGAGGGGTGGAAACACTGAAGCTTTCTTT
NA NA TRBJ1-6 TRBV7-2 CASSPGSYNSPLHF TGTGCCAGCAGCCCGGGCTCGTATAATTCACCCCTCCACTTT
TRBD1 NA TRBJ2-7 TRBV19 CATSSQGAYDEQYF TGTGCCACCTCCTCCCAGGGGGCATACGACGAGCAGTACTTC
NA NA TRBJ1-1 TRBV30 CAWSVQVNTEAFF TGTGCCTGGAGTGTACAGGTGAACACTGAAGCTTTCTTT
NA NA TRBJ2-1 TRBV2 CASSLPPGAQFF TGTGCCAGCAGCCTTCCTCCCGGAGCACAGTTCTTC
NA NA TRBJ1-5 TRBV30 CAWSLPGWDQPQHF TGTGCCTGGAGTCTGCCAGGGTGGGATCAGCCCCAGCATTTT
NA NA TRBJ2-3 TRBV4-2 CASSPGGPDTQYF TGTGCCAGCAGCCCCGGGGGCCCAGATACGCAGTATTTT
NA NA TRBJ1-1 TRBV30 CAWSTDRNTEAFF TGTGCCTGGAGTACCGACCGGAACACTGAAGCTTTCTTT
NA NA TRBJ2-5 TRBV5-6 CASSLGVRTQYF TGTGCCAGCAGCTTGGGTGTACGGACCCAGTACTTC
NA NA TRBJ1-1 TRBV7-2 CASSQVWGQSTEAFF TGTGCCAGCAGCCAGGTGTGGGGGCAGTCCACTGAAGCTTTCTTT
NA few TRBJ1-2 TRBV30 CAWSGLYGYTF TGTGCCTGGAGTGGACTCTATGGCTACACCTTC
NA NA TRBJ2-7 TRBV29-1 CSVGIGSGTSEQYF TGCAGCGTTGGTATTGGGTCTGGGACGAGCGAGCAGTACTTC
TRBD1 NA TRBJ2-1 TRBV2 CASTKQGDQFF TGTGCCAGCACTAAGCAGGGGGACCAGTTCTTC
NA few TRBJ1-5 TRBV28 CASSLPRTGNQPQHF TGTGCCAGCAGTTTGCCCCGGACGGGCAATCAGCCCCAGCATTTT
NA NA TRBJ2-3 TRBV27 CASSRDPRTDTQYF TGTGCCAGCAGTCGGGACCCAAGGACAGATACGCAGTATTTT
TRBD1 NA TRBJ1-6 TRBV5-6 CASSPGTGNSPLHF TGTGCCAGCAGCCCCGGGACAGGGAATTCACCCCTCCACTTT
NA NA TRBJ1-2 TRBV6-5 CASKAGARGYGYTF TGTGCCAGCAAAGCCGGTGCCAGGGGCTATGGCTACACCTTC
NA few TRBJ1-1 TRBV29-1 CSVERRLNTEAFF TGCAGCGTTGAGAGGAGACTGAACACTGAAGCTTTCTTT
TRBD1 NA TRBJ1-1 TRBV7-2 CASSLTGGRSTEAFF TGTGCCAGCAGTCTAACAGGGGGCCGTAGCACTGAAGCTTTCTTT
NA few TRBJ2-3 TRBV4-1 CASSQFAGGGGTDTQYF TGCGCCAGCAGCCAATTCGCCGGGGGTGGAGGCACAGATACGCAGTATTTT
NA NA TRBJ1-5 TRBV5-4 CASSLGLNQPQHF TGTGCCAGCAGCTTGGGACTGAATCAGCCCCAGCATTTT
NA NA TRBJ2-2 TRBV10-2 CASNGGLATGELFF TGCGCCAGCAATGGGGGGCTAGCCACCGGGGAGCTGTTTTTT